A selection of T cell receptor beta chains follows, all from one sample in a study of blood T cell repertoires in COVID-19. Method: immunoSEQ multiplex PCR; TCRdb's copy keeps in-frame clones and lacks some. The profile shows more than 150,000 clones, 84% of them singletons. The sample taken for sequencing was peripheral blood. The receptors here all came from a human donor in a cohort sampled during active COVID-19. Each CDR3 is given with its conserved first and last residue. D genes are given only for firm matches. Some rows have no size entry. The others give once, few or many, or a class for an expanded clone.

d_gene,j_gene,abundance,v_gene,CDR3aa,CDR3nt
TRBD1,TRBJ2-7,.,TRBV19,CASSIGTGAYEQYF,TGTGCCAGTAGTATCGGGACAGGGGCCTACGAGCAGTACTTC
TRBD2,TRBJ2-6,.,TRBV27,CASSKLAGGRGANVLTF,TGTGCCAGCAGCAAACTAGCGGGGGGGCGTGGGGCCAACGTCCTGACTTTC
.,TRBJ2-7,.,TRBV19,CASSQGGPYYEQYF,TGTGCCAGTAGCCAAGGCGGGCCCTATTACGAGCAGTACTTC
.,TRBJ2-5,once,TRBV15,CATSRTIGVSETQYF,TGTGCCACCAGCAGAACTATCGGGGTGTCAGAGACCCAGTACTTC
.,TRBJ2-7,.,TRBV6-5,CASTGTGSYEQYF,TGTGCCAGCACCGGAACGGGATCCTACGAGCAGTACTTC
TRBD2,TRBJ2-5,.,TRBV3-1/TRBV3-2,CASSLNSGGLETQYF,TGTGCCAGCAGCCTTAATTCGGGGGGGTTGGAGACCCAGTACTTC
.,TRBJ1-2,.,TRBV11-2,CASSSRPLNDYGYTF,TGTGCCAGCAGCTCCCGTCCCCTTAATGACTATGGCTACACCTTC
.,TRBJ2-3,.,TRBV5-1,CASNPLQADTQYF,TGCGCCAGCAACCCTCTCCAGGCAGATACGCAGTATTTT
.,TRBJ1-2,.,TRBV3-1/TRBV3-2,CASSQGQSFNYGYTF,TGTGCCAGCAGCCAAGGGCAGTCTTTTAACTATGGCTACACCTTC
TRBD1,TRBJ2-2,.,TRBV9,CASNLLGGRTGELFF,TGTGCCAGCAACCTGCTAGGGGGCCGGACCGGGGAGCTGTTTTTT
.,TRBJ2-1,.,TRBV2,CASTGGGHEQFF,TGTGCCAGCACGGGGGGCGGGCATGAGCAGTTCTTC
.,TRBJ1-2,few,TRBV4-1,CASSQDVSGASGYTF,TGCGCCAGCAGCCAAGATGTATCAGGGGCAAGTGGCTACACCTTC
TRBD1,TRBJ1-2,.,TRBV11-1,CASSLGQGQGGYGYTF,TGTGCCAGCAGCTTAGGACAAGGACAGGGTGGCTATGGCTACACCTTC
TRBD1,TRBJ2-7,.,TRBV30,CAWGVLGQGNYEQYF,TGTGCCTGGGGGGTTCTGGGACAGGGAAACTACGAGCAGTACTTC
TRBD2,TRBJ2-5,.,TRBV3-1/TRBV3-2,CASSLTSGGAETQYF,TGTGCCAGCAGTTTGACTAGCGGGGGCGCAGAGACCCAGTACTTC
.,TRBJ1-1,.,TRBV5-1,CASCVGQNTEAFF,TGCGCCAGTTGTGTTGGACAGAACACTGAAGCTTTCTTT
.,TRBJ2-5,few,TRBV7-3,CASSLGRGETQYF,TGTGCCAGCAGCTTAGGGAGGGGGGAGACCCAGTACTTC
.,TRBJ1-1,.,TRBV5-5,CASSLRLGRATEAFF,TGTGCCAGCAGCTTGCGGCTCGGCAGGGCCACTGAAGCTTTCTTT
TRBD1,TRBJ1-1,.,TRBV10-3,CAIARDRGGSNTEAFF,TGTGCCATCGCCCGGGACAGGGGGGGATCCAACACTGAAGCTTTCTTT
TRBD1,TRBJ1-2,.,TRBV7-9,CASSLAIGGQGGGYTF,TGTGCCAGCAGCTTAGCTATAGGTGGACAGGGTGGTGGCTACACCTTC
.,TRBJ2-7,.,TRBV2,CASSETANSYEQYF,TGTGCCAGCAGTGAGACAGCAAACTCCTACGAGCAGTACTTC
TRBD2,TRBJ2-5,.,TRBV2,CASRPLTSGGETQYF,TGTGCCAGCAGACCCCTGACTAGCGGGGGGGAGACCCAGTACTTC
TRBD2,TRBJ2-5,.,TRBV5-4,CASSPGLAGEYQETQYF,TGTGCCAGCAGCCCGGGACTAGCGGGCGAGTACCAAGAGACCCAGTACTTC
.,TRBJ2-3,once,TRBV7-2,CASRYPGESTDTQYF,TGTGCCAGCAGGTACCCCGGGGAATCCACAGATACGCAGTATTTT
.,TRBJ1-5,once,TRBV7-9,CASSPGLRNQPQHF,TGTGCCAGCAGCCCGGGACTGCGCAATCAGCCCCAGCATTTT
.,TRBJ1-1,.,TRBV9,CASSVGGGFTEAFF,TGTGCCAGCAGCGTAGGGGGAGGGTTCACTGAAGCTTTCTTT
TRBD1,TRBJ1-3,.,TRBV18,CASSPLEGTGGRNTIYF,TGTGCCAGCTCACCACTGGAAGGGACAGGGGGCAGAAACACCATATATTTT
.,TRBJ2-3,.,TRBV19,CASSMETGPSTDTQYF,TGTGCCAGTAGTATGGAGACCGGTCCTAGCACAGATACGCAGTATTTT
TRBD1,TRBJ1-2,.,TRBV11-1,CASSLASRTGPLSGYTF,TGTGCCAGCAGCTTAGCCTCCCGGACAGGGCCTCTGAGTGGCTACACCTTC
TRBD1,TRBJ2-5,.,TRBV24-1,CATSDPTGGETQYF,TGTGCCACCAGTGACCCGACAGGGGGAGAGACCCAGTACTTC
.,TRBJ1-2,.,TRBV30,CAWSVRWDTFNYGYTF,TGTGCCTGGAGTGTACGTTGGGACACCTTTAACTATGGCTACACCTTC
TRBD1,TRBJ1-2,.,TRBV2,CASKRDRVTYGYTF,TGTGCCAGCAAGAGAGACAGGGTGACCTATGGCTACACCTTC
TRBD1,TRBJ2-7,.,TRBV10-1,CASSRQGSYEQYF,TGCGCCAGCAGTAGACAGGGCTCCTACGAGCAGTACTTC
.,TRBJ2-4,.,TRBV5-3,CARSLEGLWAKNIQYF,TGTGCCAGAAGCTTGGAGGGGCTCTGGGCCAAAAACATTCAGTACTTC
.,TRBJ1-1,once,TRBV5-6,CASTRGSGKAFF,TGTGCCAGCACCCGAGGGTCGGGTAAAGCTTTCTTT
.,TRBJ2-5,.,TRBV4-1,CASSQIFGQGGETQYF,TGCGCCAGCAGCCAAATTTTCGGGCAGGGGGGAGAGACCCAGTACTTC